Listed below are T cell receptor beta chains from one sample, sequenced in a study of cytomegalovirus exposure and HLA in healthy donors. Assay: immunoSEQ multiplex PCR; the TCRdb copy retains only in-frame clones and omits some. The sample includes some 250,000 clones, roughly 90% of them seen just once. The material sequenced was PBMCs. The receptors stem from a young woman in good health and CMV-seronegative. The CDR3 runs from the conserved cysteine through the conserved F or W. A D gene is named only where the DNA matches it firmly.

len: 14
d_gene: .
j_gene: TRBJ2-2
v_gene: TRBV10-2
CDR3aa: CASGKGVYTGELFF
CDR3nt: TGCGCCAGCGGAAAAGGAGTGTACACCGGGGAGCTGTTTTTT

len: 14
d_gene: TRBD1
j_gene: TRBJ2-5
v_gene: TRBV4-1
CDR3aa: CASSTGGRQETQYF
CDR3nt: TGCGCCAGCAGCACAGGGGGACGCCAAGAGACCCAGTACTTC

len: 15
d_gene: .
j_gene: TRBJ2-1
v_gene: TRBV19
CDR3aa: CASSIGAGGFNEQFF
CDR3nt: TGTGCCAGTAGTATAGGCGCAGGGGGGTTCAATGAGCAGTTCTTC

len: 14
d_gene: .
j_gene: TRBJ2-7
v_gene: TRBV4-3
CDR3aa: CASSRSDTTYEQYF
CDR3nt: TGCGCCAGCAGCCGGTCGGACACAACCTACGAGCAGTACTTC

len: 17
d_gene: TRBD1
j_gene: TRBJ1-4
v_gene: TRBV30
CDR3aa: CAGGPVTGVRPREKLFF
CDR3nt: TGTGCCGGGGGGCCAGTGACAGGGGTTCGACCCCGTGAAAAACTGTTTTTT

len: 13
d_gene: TRBD1
j_gene: TRBJ1-6
v_gene: TRBV6-5
CDR3aa: CASSYSRTGLFCF
CDR3nt: TGTGCCAGCAGTTATTCTCGGACAGGGCTTTTCTGCTTT

len: 18
d_gene: TRBD2
j_gene: TRBJ2-1
v_gene: TRBV14
CDR3aa: CASTPGLAGGQSYNEQFF
CDR3nt: TGTGCCAGCACCCCGGGACTAGCGGGGGGTCAATCCTACAATGAGCAGTTCTTC

len: 13
d_gene: TRBD2
j_gene: TRBJ2-3
v_gene: TRBV4-1
CDR3aa: CASSPGGWDTQYF
CDR3nt: TGCGCCAGCAGCCCCGGGGGGTGGGATACGCAGTATTTT

len: 13
d_gene: TRBD1
j_gene: TRBJ1-4
v_gene: TRBV7-2
CDR3aa: CASSRGHSEKLFF
CDR3nt: TGTGCCAGCAGCAGGGGGCATAGTGAAAAACTGTTTTTT

len: 13
d_gene: .
j_gene: TRBJ2-7
v_gene: TRBV4-3
CDR3aa: CASSPKITYEQYF
CDR3nt: TGCGCCAGCAGCCCCAAGATCACTTACGAGCAGTACTTC

len: 14
d_gene: .
j_gene: TRBJ1-1
v_gene: TRBV6-1
CDR3aa: CASSEPGEGTEAFF
CDR3nt: TGTGCCAGCAGTGAACCAGGGGAGGGGACTGAAGCTTTCTTT

len: 19
d_gene: TRBD1
j_gene: TRBJ2-1
v_gene: TRBV28
CDR3aa: CASSEAGQGVHSSYNEQFF
CDR3nt: TGTGCCAGCAGTGAGGCGGGACAGGGGGTTCATAGCTCCTACAATGAGCAGTTCTTC

len: 16
d_gene: TRBD1
j_gene: TRBJ2-5
v_gene: TRBV28
CDR3aa: CASSPTTGAPTGTQYF
CDR3nt: TGTGCCAGCAGTCCAACGACAGGGGCTCCTACGGGGACCCAGTACTTC